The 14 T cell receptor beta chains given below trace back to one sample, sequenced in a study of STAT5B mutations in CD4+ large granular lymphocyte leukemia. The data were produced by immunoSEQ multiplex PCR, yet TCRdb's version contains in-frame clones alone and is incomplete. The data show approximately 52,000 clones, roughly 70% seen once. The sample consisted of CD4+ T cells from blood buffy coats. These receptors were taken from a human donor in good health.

The CDR3 here is CASSTRLNTEAFF. The CDR3 DNA reads as TGTGCCAGCAGCACCCGTTTAAACACTGAAGCTTTCTTT. The V call is TRBV7-8, the J call TRBJ1-1; D remains ambiguous. Between the trimmed V and J ends, which lost 5 bases and 2 bases, there was a span of 9 bases. Germline CDR1 and CDR2: SGHVS and FQNEAQ. The CDR3 is 13 residues long.

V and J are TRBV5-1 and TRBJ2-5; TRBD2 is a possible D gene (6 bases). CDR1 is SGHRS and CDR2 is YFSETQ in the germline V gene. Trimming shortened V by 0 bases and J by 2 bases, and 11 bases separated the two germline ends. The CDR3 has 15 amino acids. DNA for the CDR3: TGCGCCAGCAGCTTGGGCGGGACCATACAAGAGACCCAGTACTTC. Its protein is CASSLGGTIQETQYF.

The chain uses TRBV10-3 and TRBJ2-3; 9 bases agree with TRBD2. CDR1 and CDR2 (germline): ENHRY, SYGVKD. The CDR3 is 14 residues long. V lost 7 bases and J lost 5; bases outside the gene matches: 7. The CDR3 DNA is TGTGCCATCACTCGCGGGGGGGACGGAGATACGCAGTATTTT. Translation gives CAITRGGDGDTQYF.

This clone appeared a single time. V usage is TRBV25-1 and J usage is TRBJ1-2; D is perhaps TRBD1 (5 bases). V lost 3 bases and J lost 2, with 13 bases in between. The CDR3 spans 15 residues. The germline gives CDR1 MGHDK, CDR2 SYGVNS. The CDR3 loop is CASSESVAGNYGYTF. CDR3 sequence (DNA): TGTGCCAGCAGTGAGTCCGTAGCAGGGAACTATGGCTACACCTTC.

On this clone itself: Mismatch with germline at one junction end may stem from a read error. CDR3 sequence (DNA): TGTGCTAGCAGCTTATGGGGAGAGACCCAGTACTTC. This gives the protein CASSLWGETQYF. V is TRBV7-7 and J is TRBJ2-5; D gene uncertain. CDR1 and CDR2 (germline): SSHAT, FNYEAQ (reference sequence). The CDR3 totals 12 residues.

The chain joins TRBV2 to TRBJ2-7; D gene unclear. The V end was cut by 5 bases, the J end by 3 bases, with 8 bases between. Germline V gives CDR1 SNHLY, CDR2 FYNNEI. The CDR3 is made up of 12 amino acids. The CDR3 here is CASSPTHYEQYV. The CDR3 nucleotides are TGTGCCAGCAGTCCCACTCACTACGAGCAGTACGTC.

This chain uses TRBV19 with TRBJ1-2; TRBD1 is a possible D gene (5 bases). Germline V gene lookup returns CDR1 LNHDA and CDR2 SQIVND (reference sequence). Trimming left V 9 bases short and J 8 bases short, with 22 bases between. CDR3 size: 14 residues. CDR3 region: CASTVGDPVGGYTF. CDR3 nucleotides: TGTGCCAGCACCGTTGGGGACCCGGTGGGAGGCTACACCTTC.

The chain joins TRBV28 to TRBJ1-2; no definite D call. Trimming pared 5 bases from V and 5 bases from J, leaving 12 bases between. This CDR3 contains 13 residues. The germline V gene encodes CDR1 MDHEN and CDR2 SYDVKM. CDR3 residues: CASSQSSQYGYTF. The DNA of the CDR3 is TGTGCCAGCAGTCAGTCGTCCCAGTATGGCTACACCTTC.

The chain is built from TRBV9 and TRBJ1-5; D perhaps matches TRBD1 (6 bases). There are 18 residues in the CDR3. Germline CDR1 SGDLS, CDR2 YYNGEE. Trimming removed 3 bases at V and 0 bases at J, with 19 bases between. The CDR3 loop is CASSAGGQTGYSNQPQHF. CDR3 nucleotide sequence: TGTGCCAGCAGCGCGGGTGGCCAGACAGGTTATAGCAATCAGCCCCAGCATTTT.

The DNA of the CDR3 is TGTGCCAGTACCCGGGACAGCCGTTCGGACTATGGCTACACCTTC. Translating it yields CASTRDSRSDYGYTF. This rearrangement joins TRBV19 to TRBJ1-2, with TRBD1 identical over 7 bases. The CDR3 has 15 amino acids. V lost 7 bases and J lost 3; bases outside the gene matches: 11. CDR1 is LNHDA and CDR2 is SQIVND in the germline V gene (reference sequence).

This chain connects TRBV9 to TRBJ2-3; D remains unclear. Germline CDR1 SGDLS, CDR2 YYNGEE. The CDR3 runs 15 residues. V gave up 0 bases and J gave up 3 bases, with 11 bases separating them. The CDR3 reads CASSVVGQVTDTQYF. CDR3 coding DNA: TGTGCCAGCAGCGTAGTTGGGCAGGTTACAGATACGCAGTATTTT. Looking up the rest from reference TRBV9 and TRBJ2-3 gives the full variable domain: DSGVTQTPKHLITATGQRVTLRCSPRSGDLSVYWYQQSLDQGLQFLIQYYNGEERAKGNILERFSAQQFPDLHSELNLSSLELGDSALYFCASSVVGQVTDTQYFGPGTRLTVL.

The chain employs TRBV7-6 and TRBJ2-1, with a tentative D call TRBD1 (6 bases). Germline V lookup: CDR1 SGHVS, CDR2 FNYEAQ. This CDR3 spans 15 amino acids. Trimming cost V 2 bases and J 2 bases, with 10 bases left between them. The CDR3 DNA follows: TGTGCCAGCAGCTTACAGGGGCGACCCTACAATGAGCAGTTCTTC. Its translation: CASSLQGRPYNEQFF.

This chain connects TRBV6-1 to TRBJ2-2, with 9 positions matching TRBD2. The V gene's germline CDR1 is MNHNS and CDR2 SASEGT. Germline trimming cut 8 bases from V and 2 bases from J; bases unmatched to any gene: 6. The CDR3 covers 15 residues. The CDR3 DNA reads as TGTGCCAGCGTACGCGGGGGGGCCAACACCGGGGAGCTGTTTTTT. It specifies CASVRGGANTGELFF.

Here the CDR3 reads CASSLDSSRQGGGTQYF. In DNA form, the CDR3 reads TGTGCCAGCAGTTTAGATTCATCTCGACAGGGCGGCGGTACGCAGTATTTT. The genes are TRBV27 and TRBJ2-3, with 7 bases lining up with TRBD1. The ends lost 2 bases at V and 8 bases at J; junction bases unmatched: 16. The CDR3 has 17 residues. Looked up from germline, CDR1 is MNHEY and CDR2 is SMNVEV (reference sequence).